This TCR beta chain was observed in a study of T cells in Graves' hyperthyroidism and ophthalmopathy. General study points: Blood also contained most expanded thyroid clonotypes above 0.001.

The germline gives CDR1 SNHLY, CDR2 FYNNEI. Deletions cut 9 bases from V and 3 bases from J, with 12 bases between. The CDR3 has 14 residues. This clonotype was counted ten times or more. Its antigen is unknown. Graves' hyperthyroidism qualified as stable when ophthalmopathy did not progress within 18 months. TCR beta CDR3 sequences were amplified from RNA transcripts. The study used the HTBI primer set for a first-round RT-PCR of the TCR CDR3. TCRdb reprocessed the multiplex PCR reads with MiXCR, giving one entry per CDR3 protein. This table holds fewer than 400,000 distinct CDR3 sequences, about 25% found once.

This receptor was identified in a middle-aged man with Graves' hyperthyroidism. The chain carries TRBV2 and TRBJ2-6, with a weak D call TRBD1 (5 bases). The sample was blood. The DNA for the CDR3 is TGTGCCAGAGCGCAGGGTAGTGGGGCCAACGTCCTGACTTTC. Its protein is CARAQGSGANVLTF.